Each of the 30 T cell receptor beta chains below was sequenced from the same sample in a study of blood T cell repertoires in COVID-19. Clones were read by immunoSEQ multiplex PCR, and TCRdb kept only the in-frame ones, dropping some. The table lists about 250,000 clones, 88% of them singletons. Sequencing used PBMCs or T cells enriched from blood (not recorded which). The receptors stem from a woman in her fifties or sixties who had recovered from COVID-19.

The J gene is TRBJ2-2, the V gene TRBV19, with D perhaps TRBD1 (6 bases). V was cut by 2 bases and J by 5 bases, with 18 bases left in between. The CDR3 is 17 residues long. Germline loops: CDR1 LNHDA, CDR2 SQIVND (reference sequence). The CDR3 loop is CASSIKQGLVRTGELFF. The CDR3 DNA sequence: TGTGCCAGTAGTATAAAACAGGGTTTGGTCAGGACCGGGGAGCTGTTTTTT.

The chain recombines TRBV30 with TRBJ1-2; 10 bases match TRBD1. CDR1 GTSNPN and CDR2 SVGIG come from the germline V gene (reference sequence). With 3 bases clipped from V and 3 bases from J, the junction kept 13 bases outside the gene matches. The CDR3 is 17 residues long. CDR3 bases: TGTGCCTGGAGAAGGGGGGACAGGGGTTTCCAATACTATGGCTACACCTTC. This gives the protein CAWRRGDRGFQYYGYTF.

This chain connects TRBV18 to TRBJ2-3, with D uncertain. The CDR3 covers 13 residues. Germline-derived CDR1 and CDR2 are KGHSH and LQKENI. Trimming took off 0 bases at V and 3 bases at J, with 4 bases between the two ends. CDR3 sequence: CASSPPRTDTQYF. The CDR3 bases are TGTGCCAGCTCACCACCGAGGACAGATACGCAGTATTTT.

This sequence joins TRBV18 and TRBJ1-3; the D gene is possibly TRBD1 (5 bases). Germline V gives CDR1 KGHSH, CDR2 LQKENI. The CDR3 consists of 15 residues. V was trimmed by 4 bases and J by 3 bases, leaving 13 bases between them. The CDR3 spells CASSRGSDSGNTIYF. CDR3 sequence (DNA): TGTGCCAGCTCACGTGGATCTGACAGTGGAAACACCATATATTTT.

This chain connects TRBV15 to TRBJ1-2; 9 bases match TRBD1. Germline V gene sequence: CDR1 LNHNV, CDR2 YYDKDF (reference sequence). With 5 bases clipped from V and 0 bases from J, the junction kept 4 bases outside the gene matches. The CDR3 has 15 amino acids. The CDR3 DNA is TGTGCCACCAGCGACAGACAGGGGGCTAACTATGGCTACACCTTC. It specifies CATSDRQGANYGYTF.

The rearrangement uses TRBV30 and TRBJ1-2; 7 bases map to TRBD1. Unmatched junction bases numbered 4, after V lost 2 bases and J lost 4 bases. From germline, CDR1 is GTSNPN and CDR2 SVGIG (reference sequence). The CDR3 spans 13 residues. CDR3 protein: CAWSWTGVYGYTF. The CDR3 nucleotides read TGTGCCTGGAGTTGGACAGGAGTCTATGGCTACACCTTC.

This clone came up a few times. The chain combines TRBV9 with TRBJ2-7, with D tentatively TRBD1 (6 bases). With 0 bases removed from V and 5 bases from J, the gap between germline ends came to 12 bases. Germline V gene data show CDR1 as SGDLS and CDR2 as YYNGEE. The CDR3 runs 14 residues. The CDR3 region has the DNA TGTGCCAGCAGCGTAGTGGACAGCCGGAACGAGCAGTACTTC. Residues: CASSVVDSRNEQYF. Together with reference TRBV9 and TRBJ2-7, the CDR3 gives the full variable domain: DSGVTQTPKHLITATGQRVTLRCSPRSGDLSVYWYQQSLDQGLQFLIQYYNGEERAKGNILERFSAQQFPDLHSELNLSSLELGDSALYFCASSVVDSRNEQYFGPGTRLTVT.

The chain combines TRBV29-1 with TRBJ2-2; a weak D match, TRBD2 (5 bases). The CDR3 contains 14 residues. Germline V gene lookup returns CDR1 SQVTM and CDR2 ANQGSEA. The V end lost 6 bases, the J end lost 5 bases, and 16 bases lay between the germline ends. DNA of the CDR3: TGCAGCGTCGTTTCCCGGGAAAAAACCGGGGAGCTGTTTTTT. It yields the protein CSVVSREKTGELFF.

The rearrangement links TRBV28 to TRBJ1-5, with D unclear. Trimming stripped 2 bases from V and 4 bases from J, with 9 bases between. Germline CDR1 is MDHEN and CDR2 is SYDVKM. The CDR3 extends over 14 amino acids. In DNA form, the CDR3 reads TGTGCCAGCAGTTTACTGCCGGGGAATCAGCCCCAGCATTTT. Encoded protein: CASSLLPGNQPQHF.

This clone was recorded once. This CDR3 is CASIIGGPNTEAFF. Here the CDR3 DNA reads TGTGCCAGCATCATAGGGGGTCCGAACACTGAAGCTTTCTTT. This rearrangement joins TRBV28 to TRBJ1-1; D may be TRBD1 (6 bases). The CDR3 consists of 14 residues. Germline CDR1 MDHEN, CDR2 SYDVKM. With 7 bases removed from V and 1 base from J, the gap between germline ends came to 13 bases.

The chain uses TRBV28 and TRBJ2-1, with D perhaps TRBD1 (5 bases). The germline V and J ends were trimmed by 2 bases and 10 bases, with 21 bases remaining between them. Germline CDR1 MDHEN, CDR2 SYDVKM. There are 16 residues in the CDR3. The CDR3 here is CASSLIGQGKVNEQFF. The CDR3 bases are TGTGCCAGCAGTTTAATAGGCCAGGGAAAGGTTAACGAGCAGTTCTTC.

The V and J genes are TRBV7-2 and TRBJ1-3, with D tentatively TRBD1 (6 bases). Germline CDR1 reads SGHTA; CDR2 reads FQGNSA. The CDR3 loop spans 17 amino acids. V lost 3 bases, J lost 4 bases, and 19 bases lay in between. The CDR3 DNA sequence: TGTGCCAGCAGCTTGGGTGTCTCAGGGGCAGTGGGAAACACCATATATTTT. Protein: CASSLGVSGAVGNTIYF. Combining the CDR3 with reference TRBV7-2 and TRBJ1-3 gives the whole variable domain GAGVSQSPSNKVTEKGKDVELRCDPISGHTALYWYRQSLGQGLEFLIYFQGNSAPDKSGLPSDRFSAERTGGSVSTLTIQRTQQEDSAVYLCASSLGVSGAVGNTIYFGEGSWLTVV.

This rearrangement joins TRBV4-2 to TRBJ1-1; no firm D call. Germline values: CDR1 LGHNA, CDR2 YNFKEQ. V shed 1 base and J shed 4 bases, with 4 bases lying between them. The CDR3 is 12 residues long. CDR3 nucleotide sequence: TGTGCCAGCAGCCAAGGGGCCACTGAAGCTTTCTTT. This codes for CASSQGATEAFF.

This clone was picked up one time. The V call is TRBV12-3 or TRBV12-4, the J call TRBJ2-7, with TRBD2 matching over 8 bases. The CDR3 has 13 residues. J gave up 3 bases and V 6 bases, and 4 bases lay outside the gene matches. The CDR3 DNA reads TGTGCCAGCAGCCCGGGGGGGGACTACGAGCAGTACTTC. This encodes CASSPGGDYEQYF.

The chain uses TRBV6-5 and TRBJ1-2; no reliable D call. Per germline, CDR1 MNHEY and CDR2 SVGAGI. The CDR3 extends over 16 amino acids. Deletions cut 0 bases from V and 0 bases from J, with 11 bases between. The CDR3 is CASSYSKSNSNYGYTF. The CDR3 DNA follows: TGTGCCAGCAGTTACTCGAAATCGAACTCTAACTATGGCTACACCTTC.

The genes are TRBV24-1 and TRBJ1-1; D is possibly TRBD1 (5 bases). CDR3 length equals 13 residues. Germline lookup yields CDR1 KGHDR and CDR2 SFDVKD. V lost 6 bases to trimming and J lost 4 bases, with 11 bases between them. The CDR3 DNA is TGTGCCACCAGTCGTGGGGGGGGCACTGAAGCTTTCTTT. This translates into CATSRGGGTEAFF.

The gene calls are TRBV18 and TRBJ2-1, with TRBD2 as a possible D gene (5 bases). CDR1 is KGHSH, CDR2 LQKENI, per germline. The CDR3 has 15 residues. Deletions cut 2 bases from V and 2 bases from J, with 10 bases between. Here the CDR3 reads CASSPTGIPYNEQFF. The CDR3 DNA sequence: TGTGCCAGCTCACCAACGGGGATTCCCTACAATGAGCAGTTCTTC.

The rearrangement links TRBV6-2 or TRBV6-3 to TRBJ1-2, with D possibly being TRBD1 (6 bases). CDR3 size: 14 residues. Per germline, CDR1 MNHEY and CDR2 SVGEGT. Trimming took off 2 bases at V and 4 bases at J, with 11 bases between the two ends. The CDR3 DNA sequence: TGTGCCAGCAGTTACCCGGACAGCCTCTATGGCTACACCTTC. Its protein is CASSYPDSLYGYTF.

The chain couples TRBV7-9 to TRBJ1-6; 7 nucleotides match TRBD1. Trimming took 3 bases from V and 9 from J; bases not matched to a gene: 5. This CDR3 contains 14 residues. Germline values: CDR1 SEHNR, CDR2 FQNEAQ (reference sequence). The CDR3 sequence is CASSFQGDVSPLHF. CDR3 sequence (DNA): TGTGCCAGCAGCTTCCAGGGGGATGTTTCACCCCTCCACTTT.

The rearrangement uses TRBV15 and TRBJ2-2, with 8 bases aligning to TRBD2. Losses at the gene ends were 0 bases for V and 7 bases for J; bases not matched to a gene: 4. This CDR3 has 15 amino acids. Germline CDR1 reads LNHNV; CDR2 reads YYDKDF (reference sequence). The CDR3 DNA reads TGTGCCACCAGCAGAGATCGTCTAGCGGGCGGGGAGCTGTTTTTT. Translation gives CATSRDRLAGGELFF.

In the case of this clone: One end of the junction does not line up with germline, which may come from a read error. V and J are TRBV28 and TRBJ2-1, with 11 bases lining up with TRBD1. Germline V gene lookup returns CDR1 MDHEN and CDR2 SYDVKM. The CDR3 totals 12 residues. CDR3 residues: CASSLWDRGHLF. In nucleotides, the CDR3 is TGTGCCAGCAGTTTATGGGACAGGGGGCATCTCTTC.

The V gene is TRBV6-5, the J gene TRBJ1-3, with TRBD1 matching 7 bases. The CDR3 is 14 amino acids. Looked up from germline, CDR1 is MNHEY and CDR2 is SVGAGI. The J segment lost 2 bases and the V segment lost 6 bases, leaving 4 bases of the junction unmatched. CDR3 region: CASRQTGTGNTIYF. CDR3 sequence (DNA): TGTGCCAGCAGACAGACAGGGACTGGAAACACCATATATTTT.

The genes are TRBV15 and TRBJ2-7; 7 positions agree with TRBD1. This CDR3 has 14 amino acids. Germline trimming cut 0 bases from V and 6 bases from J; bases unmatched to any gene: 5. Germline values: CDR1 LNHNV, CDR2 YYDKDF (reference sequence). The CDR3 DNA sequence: TGTGCCACCAGCAGAGATCAAAGGGGGCTCGAGCAGTACTTC. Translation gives CATSRDQRGLEQYF.

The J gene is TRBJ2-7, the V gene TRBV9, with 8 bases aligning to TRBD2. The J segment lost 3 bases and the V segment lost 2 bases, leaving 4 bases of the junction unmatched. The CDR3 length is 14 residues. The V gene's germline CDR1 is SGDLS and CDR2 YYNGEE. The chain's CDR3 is CASSVTGTSYEQYF. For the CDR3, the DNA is TGTGCCAGCAGCGTCACCGGGACTAGCTACGAGCAGTACTTC.

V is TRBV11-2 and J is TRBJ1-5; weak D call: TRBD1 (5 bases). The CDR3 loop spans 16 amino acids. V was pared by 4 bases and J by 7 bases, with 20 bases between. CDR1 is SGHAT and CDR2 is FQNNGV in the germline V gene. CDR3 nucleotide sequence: TGTGCCAGCAGCTATGGGACTTCAAGGAGAGGCCAGCCCCAGCATTTT. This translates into CASSYGTSRRGQPQHF.

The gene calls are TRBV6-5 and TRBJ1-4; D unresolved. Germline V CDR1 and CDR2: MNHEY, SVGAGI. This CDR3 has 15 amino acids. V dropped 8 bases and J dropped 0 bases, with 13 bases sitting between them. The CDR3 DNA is TGTGCCAGCGGTCCAGGCCTTACAACTAATGAAAAACTGTTTTTT. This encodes CASGPGLTTNEKLFF.

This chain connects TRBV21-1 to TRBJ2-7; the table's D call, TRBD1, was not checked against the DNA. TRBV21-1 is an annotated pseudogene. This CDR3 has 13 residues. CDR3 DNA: TGTGCCAGCATCGAGACAGCCTCCTACGAGCAGTACTTC. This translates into CASIETASYEQYF.

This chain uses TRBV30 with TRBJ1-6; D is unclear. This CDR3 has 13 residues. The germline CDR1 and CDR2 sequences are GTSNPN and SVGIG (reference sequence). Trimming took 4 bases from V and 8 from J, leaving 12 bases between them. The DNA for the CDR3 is TGTGCCTGGAACGCCGGGAGGGATTCACCCCTCCACTTT. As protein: CAWNAGRDSPLHF.

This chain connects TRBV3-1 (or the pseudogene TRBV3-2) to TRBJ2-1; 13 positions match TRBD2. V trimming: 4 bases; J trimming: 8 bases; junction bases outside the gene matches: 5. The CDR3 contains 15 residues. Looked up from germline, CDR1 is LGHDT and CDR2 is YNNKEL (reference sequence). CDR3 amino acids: CASSPGLAGSYEQFF. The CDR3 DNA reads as TGTGCCAGCAGCCCGGGACTAGCGGGAAGCTATGAGCAGTTCTTC.

The CDR3 sequence is CASNPGGANTGELFF. CDR3 nucleotides: TGTGCCAGTAACCCGGGGGGAGCGAACACCGGGGAGCTGTTTTTT. The rearrangement uses TRBV19 and TRBJ2-2; 7 bases match TRBD2. V shed 7 bases, J shed 0 bases, and the junction held 5 bases outside the gene matches. This CDR3 contains 15 residues. CDR1 LNHDA and CDR2 SQIVND come from the germline V gene (reference sequence).